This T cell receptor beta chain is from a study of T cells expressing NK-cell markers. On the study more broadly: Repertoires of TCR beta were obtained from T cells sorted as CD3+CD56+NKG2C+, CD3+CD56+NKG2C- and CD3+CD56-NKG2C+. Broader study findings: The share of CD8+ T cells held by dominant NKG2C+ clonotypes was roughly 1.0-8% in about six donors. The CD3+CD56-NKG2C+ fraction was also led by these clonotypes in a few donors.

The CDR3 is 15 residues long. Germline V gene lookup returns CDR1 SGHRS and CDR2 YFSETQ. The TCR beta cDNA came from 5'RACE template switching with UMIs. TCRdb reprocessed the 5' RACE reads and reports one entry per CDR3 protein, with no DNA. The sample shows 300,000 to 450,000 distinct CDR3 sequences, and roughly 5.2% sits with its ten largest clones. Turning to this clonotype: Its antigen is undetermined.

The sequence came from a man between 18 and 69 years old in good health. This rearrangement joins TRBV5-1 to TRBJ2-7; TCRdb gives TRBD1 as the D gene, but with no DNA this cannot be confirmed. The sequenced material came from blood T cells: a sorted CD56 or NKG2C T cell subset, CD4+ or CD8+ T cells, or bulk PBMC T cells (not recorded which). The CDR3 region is CASSPRVGTTGEQYF.